This TCR beta chain was documented in a study of OX40 agonist ivuxolimab in advanced cancers. Findings of the study overall: Dosing at 0.1 to 3.0 mg/kg was accompanied by clonal expansion of CD4+ and CD8+ blood T cells by week 6.

Measured with immunoSEQ multiplex PCR; TCRdb has only the in-frame clones, and not every one. The sample yields around 76,000 clones, approximately 90% seen once. The CDR3 covers 15 residues. V lost 5 bases, J lost 8 bases, and 11 bases stayed unmatched. Germline V CDR1 and CDR2: SGHTA, FQGNSA. On this clone: Its antigen is as yet unknown.

The V and J genes are TRBV7-2 and TRBJ2-1; TRBD1 matches at 8 bases. Sequenced material: CD4+ or CD8+ T cells sorted from blood, taken in a trial of the OX40 agonist ivuxolimab. The TCR was taken from an adult with an advanced solid tumor such as melanoma, head and neck, liver or kidney cancer. The CDR3 DNA follows: TGTGCCAGCAGCACCGGAGGACAGGGCCCAGATGAGCAGTTCTTC. Translation: CASSTGGQGPDEQFF.